This TCR beta chain was captured by sequencing in a study of blood T cell repertoires in COVID-19. Looking at the study overall: Acute and convalescent COVID-19 specimens originated in the United States, Italy and Spain. T cells, B-cell-depleted T cells, or PBMCs supplied cDNA or gDNA.

Authors' data handling: Amplification of reference gene primers was used by the study to estimate nucleated cell counts. TCRdb keeps only in-frame clones here, not all; method: immunoSEQ multiplex PCR. V and J calls and clone size come straight from that table; D and trimming were deduced from the DNA. The repertoire holds 200,000 to 250,000 clones, 88% seen once, with more than 1.4% in the top ten. The V segment lost 10 bases and the J segment 4 bases; nucleotides outside the gene matches: 13. Germline V gene data show CDR1 as LNHDA and CDR2 as SQIVND (reference sequence). The CDR3 contains 17 residues.

Sequenced: peripheral blood. This clonotype was obtained from a man between 18 and 29 years old with active or convalescent COVID-19. The rearrangement links TRBV19 to TRBJ2-2; 12 bases line up with TRBD2. In DNA, the CDR3 is TGTGCCACCGCGACTAGCGGGAGTATAGGTGGCACCGGGGAGCTGTTTTTT. Amino acid sequence: CATATSGSIGGTGELFF.